The source of this T cell receptor (beta chain) is a study of control samples from healthy donors and cancer patients. Measured with immunoSEQ multiplex PCR; TCRdb has only the in-frame clones, and not every one. The table records just under 75,000 clones, approximately 84% of them present only once. V gave up 5 bases and J gave up 1 base, with 12 bases separating them. Germline V gene lookup returns CDR1 SGHRS and CDR2 YFSETQ. CDR3 length: 14 residues. This clonotype was sampled from a woman aged 45-65 years in good health. This sequence joins TRBV5-1 and TRBJ1-1; no definite D call. The sample consisted of blood. The CDR3 here is CASSLWETNTEAFF. The DNA for the CDR3 is TGCGCCAGCAGTCTGTGGGAGACGAACACTGAAGCTTTCTTT.